The rows below give T cell receptor beta chains drawn from one sample of a study of response to subunit inactivated influenza vaccine. In TCRdb, the RT-PCR reads were re-called with MiXCR into one record per CDR3 protein. The sample has more than 550,000 distinct CDR3 sequences, roughly 10% seen once. This specimen was PBMCs from blood, taken on the day of vaccination. The receptors come from a man aged 45-65 years who received an inactivated influenza vaccine. The conserved cysteine and the conserved F or W are not part of the CDR3 here.

v_call: TRBV6-1; cdr3_length: 12; j_call: TRBJ1-2; cdr3_aa: ASTDRGINYGYT
v_call: TRBV7-9; cdr3_length: 11; j_call: TRBJ2-4; cdr3_aa: ASSLGGQGKDY
v_call: TRBV29-1; cdr3_length: 11; j_call: TRBJ2-1; cdr3_aa: SVGGRAYNEQF
v_call: TRBV5-1; cdr3_length: 14; j_call: TRBJ2-3; cdr3_aa: ASSPVSERGTDTQY
v_call: TRBV4-2; cdr3_length: 12; j_call: TRBJ2-7; cdr3_aa: ASSQVKSSYEQY
v_call: TRBV2; cdr3_length: 13; j_call: TRBJ2-5; cdr3_aa: ASSEPGTTQETQY
v_call: TRBV29-1; cdr3_length: 11; j_call: TRBJ1-2; cdr3_aa: SVEGSRDYGYT
v_call: TRBV28; cdr3_length: 13; j_call: TRBJ2-7; cdr3_aa: ASSLFLAGTYEQY
v_call: TRBV28; cdr3_length: 13; j_call: TRBJ2-5; cdr3_aa: ASSPYGGRQETQY
v_call: TRBV2; cdr3_length: 12; j_call: TRBJ1-2; cdr3_aa: ASMGTGIAYGYT
v_call: TRBV10-2; cdr3_length: 11; j_call: TRBJ1-5; cdr3_aa: ASSSSRGQPQH
v_call: TRBV11-2; cdr3_length: 11; j_call: TRBJ1-4; cdr3_aa: ASSLVRPAKLF
v_call: TRBV2; cdr3_length: 12; j_call: TRBJ1-1; cdr3_aa: ASSENLGYTEAF